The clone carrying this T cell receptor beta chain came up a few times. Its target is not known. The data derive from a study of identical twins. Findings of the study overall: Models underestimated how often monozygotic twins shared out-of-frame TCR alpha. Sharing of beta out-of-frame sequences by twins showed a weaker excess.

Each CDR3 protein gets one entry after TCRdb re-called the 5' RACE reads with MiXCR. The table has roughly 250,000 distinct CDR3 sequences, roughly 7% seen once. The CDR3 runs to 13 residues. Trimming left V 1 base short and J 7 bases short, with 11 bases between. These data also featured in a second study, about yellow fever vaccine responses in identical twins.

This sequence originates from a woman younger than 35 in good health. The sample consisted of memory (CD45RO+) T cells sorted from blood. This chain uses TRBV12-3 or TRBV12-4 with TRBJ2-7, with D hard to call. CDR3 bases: TGTGCCAGCAGTTTAGGCAGGTCGAGGGAGCAGTACGTC. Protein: CASSLGRSREQYV.